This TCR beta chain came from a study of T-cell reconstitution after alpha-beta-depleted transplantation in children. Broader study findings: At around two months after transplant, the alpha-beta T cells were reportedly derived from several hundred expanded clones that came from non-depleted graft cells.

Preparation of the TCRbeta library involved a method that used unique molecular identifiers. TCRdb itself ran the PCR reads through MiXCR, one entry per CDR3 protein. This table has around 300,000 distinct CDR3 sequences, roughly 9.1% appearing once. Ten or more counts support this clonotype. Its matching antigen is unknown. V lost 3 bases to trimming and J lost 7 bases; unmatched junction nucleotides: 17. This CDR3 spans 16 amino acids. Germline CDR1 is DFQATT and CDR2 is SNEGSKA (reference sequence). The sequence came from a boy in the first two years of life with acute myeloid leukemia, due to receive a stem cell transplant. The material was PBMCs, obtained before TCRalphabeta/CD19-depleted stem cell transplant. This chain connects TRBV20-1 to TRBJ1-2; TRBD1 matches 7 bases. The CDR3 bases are TGCAGTGCTAGCCCCCTCCGGGGACAGATCTTTGGTGGCTACACCTTC. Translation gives CSASPLRGQIFGGYTF.